The 28 T cell receptor beta chains below all came from one sample that was sequenced in a study of metastatic and nonmetastatic thyroid tumors. TCRdb re-clonotyped the PCR reads via MiXCR. This table has tens of thousands of clones, about 26% appearing once. Thyroid surgery was performed in patients who had received no treatment beforehand. The source material was blood. These receptors all come from a male donor with papillary thyroid cancer or a benign thyroid nodule (not recorded which). Some clones in this sample may be carry-over from other donors' samples.

This chain joins TRBV20-1 and TRBJ2-7, with TRBD2 identical over 14 bases. The length of the CDR3 is 18 residues. Trimming took 3 bases from V and 1 from J; bases not matched to a gene: 11. Per germline, CDR1 DFQATT and CDR2 SNEGSKA (reference sequence). The CDR3 sequence: CSASLPGLAGGHSYEQYF. CDR3 nucleotide sequence: TGCAGTGCTAGCCTACCTGGACTAGCGGGAGGTCATTCCTACGAGCAGTACTTC.

The genes are TRBV25-1 and TRBJ2-7, with D possibly matching TRBD1 (6 bases). This CDR3 has 12 amino acids. Trimming removed 10 bases at V and 6 bases at J, with 16 bases between. Germline assignment: CDR1 MGHDK and CDR2 SYGVNS. The CDR3 spells CATKQGRGEQYF. The CDR3 DNA reads as TGTGCCACCAAACAGGGTAGAGGCGAGCAGTACTTC.

The table lists this clone with a few counts. Other DNA sequences in this specimen translate into the identical CDR3. V is TRBV9 and J is TRBJ2-7, with 7 bases that match TRBD1. From germline, CDR1 is SGDLS and CDR2 YYNGEE. The CDR3 totals 15 residues. The V segment lost 0 bases and the J segment 6 bases; nucleotides outside the gene matches: 9. The CDR3 spells CASSVEDVGQVEQYF. DNA of the CDR3: TGTGCCAGCAGCGTAGAAGATGTTGGACAGGTCGAGCAGTACTTC. The full variable domain, in which reference TRBV9 and TRBJ2-7 provide the parts outside the CDR3, is DSGVTQTPKHLITATGQRVTLRCSPRSGDLSVYWYQQSLDQGLQFLIQYYNGEERAKGNILERFSAQQFPDLHSELNLSSLELGDSALYFCASSVEDVGQVEQYFGPGTRLTVT.

The rearrangement uses TRBV9 and TRBJ1-6, with D tentatively TRBD1 (5 bases). The length of the CDR3 is 15 residues. Germline values: CDR1 SGDLS, CDR2 YYNGEE. V was trimmed by 1 base and J by 7 bases, leaving 12 bases between them. CDR3 loop: CASSVTQGANSPLHF. As DNA, the CDR3 is TGTGCCAGCAGCGTAACTCAGGGAGCGAATTCACCCCTCCACTTT.

This clone was seen at least ten times. The V call is TRBV28, the J call TRBJ1-5; no definite D call. V was cut by 5 bases and J by 1 base, with 15 bases left in between. The CDR3 runs to 16 residues. Germline V lookup: CDR1 MDHEN, CDR2 SYDVKM. CDR3: CASSLSSDGSNQPQHF. CDR3 nucleotides: TGTGCCAGCAGTCTCTCCTCCGACGGGAGCAATCAGCCCCAGCATTTT.

Only one count was recorded for this clone. The V call is TRBV11-3, the J call TRBJ2-7; D might be TRBD1 (6 bases). Trimming took off 5 bases at V and 6 bases at J, with 17 bases between the two ends. Germline V lookup: CDR1 SGHNT, CDR2 YENEEA. CDR3 length: 14 residues. The CDR3 protein is CASSRDTLQVEQYF. The CDR3 nucleotides are TGTGCCAGCAGCAGGGACACCCTACAGGTCGAGCAGTACTTC.

This clone was detected many times. The chain joins TRBV28 to TRBJ1-4; TRBD1 is a possible D gene (6 bases). Germline CDR1 is MDHEN and CDR2 is SYDVKM. Between the trimmed V and J ends, which lost 7 bases and 10 bases, there was a span of 19 bases. This CDR3 has 14 residues. The CDR3 loop reads CASIRAGGAGKLFF. CDR3 bases: TGTGCCAGCATCCGCGCGGGGGGCGCGGGAAAACTGTTTTTT.

The chain employs TRBV19 and TRBJ2-7; maybe TRBD1 (6 bases). The V end was cut by 5 bases, the J end by 0 bases, with 11 bases between. The CDR3 has 14 residues. CDR1 LNHDA and CDR2 SQIVND come from the germline V gene (reference sequence). Written as DNA, the CDR3 is TGTGCCAGTAGTCCCCGGGACAACTCCTACGAGCAGTACTTC. Protein: CASSPRDNSYEQYF.

This clone showed up just a few times. The chain has TRBV2 and TRBJ1-1; the match to TRBD1 covers 10 bases. This CDR3 has 15 amino acids. Trimming removed 0 bases from V and 7 bases from J; junction bases left unmatched: 5. The germline V gene encodes CDR1 SNHLY and CDR2 FYNNEI. CDR3 residues: CASSEARDRGLEAFF. In DNA, the CDR3 is TGTGCCAGCAGTGAAGCTCGAGACAGGGGGCTTGAAGCTTTCTTT.

This clone was detected a few times. The V and J genes are TRBV28 and TRBJ1-1; the D gene is possibly TRBD1 (6 bases). Germline assignment: CDR1 MDHEN and CDR2 SYDVKM. The CDR3 has 14 residues. V was trimmed by 3 bases and J by 4 bases, leaving 12 bases between them. CDR3: CASSFDRRSTEAFF. As DNA, the CDR3 is TGTGCCAGCAGTTTTGACAGGAGGAGCACTGAAGCTTTCTTT.

About this clone itself: Additional DNA sequences in this sample encode the identical CDR3. The chain employs TRBV7-8 and TRBJ2-7; 7 nucleotides match TRBD1. Trimming at V came to 1 base and at J to 1 base, leaving 4 bases not matched to a gene. Germline assignment: CDR1 SGHVS and CDR2 FQNEAQ. The CDR3 consists of 15 residues. CDR3 region: CASSLGGQESYEQYF. CDR3 nucleotide sequence: TGTGCCAGCAGCTTAGGAGGACAGGAATCCTACGAGCAGTACTTC.

The V gene is TRBV20-1, the J gene TRBJ1-5, with TRBD1 as a possible D gene (5 bases). CDR3 length: 16 amino acids. V shed 3 bases and J shed 3 bases, with 18 bases lying between them. Germline V gene sequence: CDR1 DFQATT, CDR2 SNEGSKA (reference sequence). Here the CDR3 reads CSASEYGHLINQPQHF. CDR3 DNA: TGCAGTGCTAGTGAGTATGGACACCTGATCAATCAGCCCCAGCATTTT.

This chain connects TRBV5-1 to TRBJ2-7, with D possibly TRBD1 on 6 matching bases. Germline V CDR1 and CDR2: SGHRS, YFSETQ. The CDR3 length is 13 residues. Trimming took off 1 base at V and 5 bases at J, with 10 bases between the two ends. The chain's CDR3 is CASSLLRGDEQYF. The CDR3 DNA sequence: TGCGCCAGCAGCTTGCTCAGGGGAGACGAGCAGTACTTC. Full variable domain (missing parts from reference TRBV5-1 and TRBJ2-7): KAGVTQTPRYLIKTRGQQVTLSCSPISGHRSVSWYQQTPGQGLQFLFEYFSETQRNKGNFPGRFSGRQFSNSRSEMNVSTLELGDSALYLCASSLLRGDEQYFGPGTRLTVT.

The table lists this clone with a count of one. A junction boundary mismatches the germline segment, possibly from a read error. This chain links TRBV9 with TRBJ2-7; TRBD2 matches 9 bases. The CDR3 is 16 residues long. The germline V gene has CDR1 SGDLS and CDR2 YYNGEE. The CDR3 nucleotides read TGTGACAGCAGCGTAGGTCAGAATAGCGGGAGCGACGAGCAGTACTTC. Its protein product is CDSSVGQNSGSDEQYF.

This sequence joins TRBV5-1 and TRBJ2-1; no reliable D call. V lost 4 bases, J lost 4 bases, and 9 bases lay in between. The CDR3 length is 13 residues. Germline loops: CDR1 SGHRS, CDR2 YFSETQ. Written as DNA, the CDR3 is TGCGCCAGCAGCCGTATTAGATACAATGAGCAGTTCTTC. Protein product: CASSRIRYNEQFF.

This sequence joins TRBV7-2 and TRBJ1-2, with TRBD1 matching over 9 bases. Per the germline V gene, CDR1 is SGHTA and CDR2 is FQGNSA. This CDR3 is 15 amino acids long. The ends lost 5 bases at V and 9 bases at J; junction bases unmatched: 13. CDR3 coding DNA: TGTGCCAGCAGCCGACGGGACAGGGACCTCCATCGCTACACCTTC. Amino acids: CASSRRDRDLHRYTF.

J is TRBJ1-1 and V is TRBV7-3, with D possibly matching TRBD1 (5 bases). Germline lookup yields CDR1 SGHTA and CDR2 FQGTGA. CDR3 length: 13 amino acids. V shed 2 bases and J shed 6 bases, with 10 bases lying between them. Here the CDR3 DNA reads TGTGCCAGCAGCTTAGGGGCAGCTTCTGAAGCTTTCTTT. It encodes CASSLGAASEAFF.

A few counts support this clone. CDR3: CASSDSMNTEAFF. The CDR3, as DNA: TGTGCCAGCAGTGACAGCATGAACACTGAAGCTTTCTTT. V is TRBV6-1 and J is TRBJ1-1, with D unclear. Trimming removed 3 bases from V and 0 bases from J, with 5 bases in between. Per the germline V gene, CDR1 is MNHNS and CDR2 is SASEGT. The CDR3 is 13 residues long.

This clone was observed a handful of times. A read error may produce the germline difference seen at one junction end. Here the CDR3 DNA reads TGTGCCACCAGTGATACCTGGACGGTCCCCTATGGCTACGCCTTC. Residues: CATSDTWTVPYGYAF. This rearrangement joins TRBV24-1 to TRBJ1-2; D ambiguous. CDR3 length equals 15 residues. Germline lookup yields CDR1 KGHDR and CDR2 SFDVKD.

In this sample, this clone turned up a few times. The chain combines TRBV2 with TRBJ2-7; 7 bases map to TRBD2. From germline, CDR1 is SNHLY and CDR2 FYNNEI. The CDR3 totals 14 residues. Trimming removed 6 bases from V and 3 bases from J; junction bases left unmatched: 8. The CDR3 coding sequence is TGTGCCAGCAGGCAGACTAGCTACGACTACGAGCAGTACTTC. Translation: CASRQTSYDYEQYF.

This clone has just a few counts. This same CDR3 is encoded by further DNA sequences in the sample. The V call is TRBV3-1, the J call TRBJ2-7, with D possibly TRBD2 on 7 matching bases. In germline, CDR1 is LGHDT, CDR2 YNNKEL (reference sequence). This CDR3 region has 13 residues. V gave up 5 bases and J gave up 3 bases, with 11 bases separating them. The CDR3 spells CASSGGGGYEQYF. The CDR3 nucleotides are TGTGCCAGCAGCGGGGGCGGGGGCTACGAGCAGTACTTC.

This clone has a handful of counts. The chain links TRBV27 to TRBJ2-2, with TRBD1 matching 9 bases. CDR1 MNHEY and CDR2 SMNVEV come from the germline V gene (reference sequence). This CDR3 comprises 15 residues. V was clipped by 4 bases and J by 5 bases; unmatched bases: 5. CDR3: CASSSRDRVTGELFF. CDR3 sequence (DNA): TGTGCCAGCAGTTCCCGGGACAGGGTAACCGGGGAGCTGTTTTTT.

This clone appeared many times. The V gene is TRBV20-1, the J gene TRBJ1-2; a possible D gene is TRBD1 (5 bases). Per germline, CDR1 DFQATT and CDR2 SNEGSKA (reference sequence). This CDR3 is 13 amino acids long. V was cut by 1 base and J by 3 bases, with 9 bases left in between. The chain's CDR3 is CSARVAQDYGYTF. CDR3 in DNA: TGCAGTGCTAGAGTAGCACAGGACTATGGCTACACCTTC.

Relative to its sample, this clone is medium-sized (0.01 to 0.1%). This chain uses TRBV28 with TRBJ1-1; 12 bases map to TRBD1. Germline V gene data show CDR1 as MDHEN and CDR2 as SYDVKM. J was trimmed by 4 bases and V by 8 bases; bases with no gene match: 5. This CDR3 comprises 14 residues. CDR3 in amino acids: CASSGTGGVTEAFF. In DNA form, the CDR3 reads TGTGCCAGCTCCGGGACAGGGGGCGTCACTGAAGCTTTCTTT.

The J gene is TRBJ2-2, the V gene TRBV5-1; D uncertain. Deletions cut 5 bases from V and 4 bases from J, with 9 bases between. Germline-derived CDR1 and CDR2 are SGHRS and YFSETQ. The CDR3 consists of 13 residues. The CDR3 DNA sequence: TGCGCCAGCAGTACGACTGTCACCGGGGAGCTGTTTTTT. Residues: CASSTTVTGELFF.

This clone has more than one count but fewer than ten. A read error is possible here, since a much larger clone lies one base away. V and J are TRBV6-1 and TRBJ2-7, with 9 positions matching TRBD2. The CDR3 consists of 17 residues. The J segment lost 2 bases and the V segment lost 6 bases, leaving 14 bases of the junction unmatched. CDR1 and CDR2 (germline): MNHNS, SASEGT. CDR3 sequence: CASRVSPIAGETYEQYF. As DNA, the CDR3 is TGTGCCAGCAGGGTCAGCCCCATAGCGGGAGAGACCTACGAGCAGTACTTC.

This clone occurred a few times. The chain links TRBV20-1 to TRBJ2-7; D remains unclear. This CDR3 contains 13 residues. V was cut by 8 bases and J by 0 bases, with 14 bases left in between. Germline V gene lookup returns CDR1 DFQATT and CDR2 SNEGSKA (reference sequence). The DNA of the CDR3 is TGCAGTACGGCAGGCGTAGACTCCTACGAGCAGTACTTC. Translated: CSTAGVDSYEQYF.

Ten or more counts support this clone. The rearrangement uses TRBV19 and TRBJ1-5; D perhaps matches TRBD1 (6 bases). Trimming cost V 2 bases and J 3 bases, with 11 bases left between them. Germline V gives CDR1 LNHDA, CDR2 SQIVND (reference sequence). This CDR3 is 15 amino acids long. The CDR3 protein is CASSITGNYNQPQHF. In DNA form, the CDR3 reads TGTGCCAGTAGTATAACAGGGAACTACAATCAGCCCCAGCATTTT.